Sequencing of this T cell receptor (beta chain) was carried out in a study of identical twins. A template switching step contributed a universal primer site, while unique molecular identifiers were present in the cDNA. TCRdb passed the 5' RACE reads through MiXCR, listing each CDR3 protein once. Counted here are 690,000 or so distinct CDR3 sequences, over 8.5% occurring once; the ten biggest clones make up 0.85% to 1%. This CDR3 has 15 residues. The J segment lost 2 bases and the V segment lost 4 bases, leaving 8 bases of the junction unmatched. Per the germline V gene, CDR1 is SGHTA and CDR2 is FQGNSA. This clonotype was seen only a few times. Its cognate antigen is unknown. General observations from the study: With beta out-of-frame sequences, excess sharing by twins was weaker.

Separately, the same data were catalogued under a study of yellow fever vaccine responses in identical twins.

The clonotype comes from a woman between 18 and 29 years old in good health. The sample comprised PBMCs. This chain uses TRBV7-2 with TRBJ2-7, with 7 bases that match TRBD2. CDR3 bases: TGTGCCAGCAGCTGGGGGGGGGGACGCACCTACGAGCAGTACTTC. The encoded protein is CASSWGGGRTYEQYF.